This TCR beta chain is from a study of shared clonotypes between healthy human individuals. From germline, CDR1 is SGHRS and CDR2 YFSETQ. The CDR3 consists of 14 residues. V was trimmed by 0 bases and J by 0 bases, leaving 6 bases between them. Details on this clone: Other DNA sequences in the same sample also yield this CDR3.

The repertoire was sequenced with immunoSEQ multiplex PCR; TCRdb's copy has only in-frame clones and lacks some. The sample carries some 1,600,000 clones, 95% to 99% recorded once. This chain links TRBV5-1 with TRBJ2-5; D unclear. The material sequenced was naive CD4+ T cells sorted from blood. Subset noted: CD45RA+ positively selected. The clonotype comes from a man aged 30-40 years in good health. DNA for the CDR3: TGCGCCAGCAGCTTGGCGGGTTACCAAGAGACCCAGTACTTC. This codes for CASSLAGYQETQYF.